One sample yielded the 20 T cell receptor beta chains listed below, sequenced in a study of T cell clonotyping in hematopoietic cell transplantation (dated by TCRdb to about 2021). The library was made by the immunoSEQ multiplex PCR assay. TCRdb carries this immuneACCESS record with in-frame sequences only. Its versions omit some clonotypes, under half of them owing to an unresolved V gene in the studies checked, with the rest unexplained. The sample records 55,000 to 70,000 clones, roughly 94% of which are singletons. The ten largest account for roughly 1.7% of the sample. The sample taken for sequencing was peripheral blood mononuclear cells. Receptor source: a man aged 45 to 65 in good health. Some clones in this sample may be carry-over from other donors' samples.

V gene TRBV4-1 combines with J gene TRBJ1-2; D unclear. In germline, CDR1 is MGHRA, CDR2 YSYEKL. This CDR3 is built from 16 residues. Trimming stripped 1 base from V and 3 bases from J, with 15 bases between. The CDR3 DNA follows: TGCGCCAGCAGCCAAGTTTCTGAGGGCGGCTACTATGGCTACACCTTC. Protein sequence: CASSQVSEGGYYGYTF.

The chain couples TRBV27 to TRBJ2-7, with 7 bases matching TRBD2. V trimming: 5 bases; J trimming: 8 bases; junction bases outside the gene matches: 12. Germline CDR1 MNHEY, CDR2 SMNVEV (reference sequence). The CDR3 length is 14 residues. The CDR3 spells CASSTLGSGAKQYF. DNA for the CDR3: TGTGCCAGCAGTACCCTGGGGAGCGGGGCCAAGCAGTACTTC.

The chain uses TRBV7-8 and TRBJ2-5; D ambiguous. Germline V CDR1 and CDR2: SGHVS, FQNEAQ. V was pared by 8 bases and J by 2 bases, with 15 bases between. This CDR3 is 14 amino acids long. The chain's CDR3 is CASSSIYRQETQYF. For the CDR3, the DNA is TGTGCCAGCTCTTCCATATACCGACAAGAGACCCAGTACTTC. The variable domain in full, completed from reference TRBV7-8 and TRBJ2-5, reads GAGVSQSPRYKVAKRGQDVALRCDPISGHVSLFWYQQALGQGPEFLTYFQNEAQLDKSGLPSDRFFAERPEGSVSTLKIQRTQQEDSAVYLCASSSIYRQETQYFGPGTRLLVL.

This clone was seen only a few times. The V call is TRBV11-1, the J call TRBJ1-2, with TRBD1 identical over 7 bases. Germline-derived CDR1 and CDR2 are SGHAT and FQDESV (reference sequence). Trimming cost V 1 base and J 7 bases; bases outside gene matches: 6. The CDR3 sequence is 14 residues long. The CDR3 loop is CASSLGGQSGGYTF. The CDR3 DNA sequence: TGTGCCAGCAGCTTAGGGGGACAGTCCGGTGGCTACACCTTC.

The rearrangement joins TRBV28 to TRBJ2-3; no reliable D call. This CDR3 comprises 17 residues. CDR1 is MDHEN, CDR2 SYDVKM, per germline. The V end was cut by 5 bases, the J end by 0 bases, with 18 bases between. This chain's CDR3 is CASSRTSLRSSTDTQYF. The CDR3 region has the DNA TGTGCCAGCAGTAGAACAAGCCTAAGGTCGAGCACAGATACGCAGTATTTT. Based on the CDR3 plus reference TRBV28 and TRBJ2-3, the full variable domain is DVKVTQSSRYLVKRTGEKVFLECVQDMDHENMFWYRQDPGLGLRLIYFSYDVKMKEKGDIPEGYSVSREKKERFSLILESASTNQTSMYLCASSRTSLRSSTDTQYFGPGTRLTVL.

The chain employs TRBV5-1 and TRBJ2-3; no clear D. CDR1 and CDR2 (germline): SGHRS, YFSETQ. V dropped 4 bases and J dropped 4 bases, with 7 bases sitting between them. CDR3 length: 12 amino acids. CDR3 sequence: CASSDESDTQYF. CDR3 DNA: TGCGCCAGCAGCGACGAGTCAGATACGCAGTATTTT.

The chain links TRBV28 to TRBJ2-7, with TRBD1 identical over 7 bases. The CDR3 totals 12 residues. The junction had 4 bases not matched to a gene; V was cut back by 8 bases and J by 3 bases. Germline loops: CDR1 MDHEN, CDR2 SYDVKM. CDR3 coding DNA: TGTGCCAGCCACGACAGGGTCTACGAGCAGTACTTC. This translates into CASHDRVYEQYF.

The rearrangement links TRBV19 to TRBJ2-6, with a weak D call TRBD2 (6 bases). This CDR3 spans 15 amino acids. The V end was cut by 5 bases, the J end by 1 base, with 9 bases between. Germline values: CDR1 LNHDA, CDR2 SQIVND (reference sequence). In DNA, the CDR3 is TGTGCCAGTAGTGCGGGAACTTCTGGGGCCAACGTCCTGACTTTC. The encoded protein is CASSAGTSGANVLTF.

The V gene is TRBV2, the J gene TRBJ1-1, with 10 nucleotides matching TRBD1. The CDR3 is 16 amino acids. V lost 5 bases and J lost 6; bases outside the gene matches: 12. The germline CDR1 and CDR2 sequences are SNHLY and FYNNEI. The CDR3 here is CASSHKWTGGGSEAFF. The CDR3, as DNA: TGTGCCAGCAGTCATAAGTGGACAGGGGGAGGTTCTGAAGCTTTCTTT.

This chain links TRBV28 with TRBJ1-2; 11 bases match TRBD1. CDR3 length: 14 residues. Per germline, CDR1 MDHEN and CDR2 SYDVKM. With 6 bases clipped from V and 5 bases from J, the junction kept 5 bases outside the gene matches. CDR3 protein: CASSVGQGAYGYTF. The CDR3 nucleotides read TGTGCCAGCAGCGTCGGACAGGGGGCATATGGCTACACCTTC.

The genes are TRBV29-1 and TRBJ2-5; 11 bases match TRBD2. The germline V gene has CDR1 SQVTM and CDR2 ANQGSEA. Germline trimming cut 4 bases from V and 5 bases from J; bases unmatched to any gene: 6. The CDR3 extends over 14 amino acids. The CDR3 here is CSVVLAGVGETQYF. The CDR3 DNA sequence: TGCAGCGTTGTACTAGCGGGAGTTGGGGAGACCCAGTACTTC.

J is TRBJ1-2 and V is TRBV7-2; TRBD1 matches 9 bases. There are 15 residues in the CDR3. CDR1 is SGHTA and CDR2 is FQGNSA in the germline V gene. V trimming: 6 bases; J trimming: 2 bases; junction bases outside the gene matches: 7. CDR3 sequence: CASRARQGGNYGYTF. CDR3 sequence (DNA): TGTGCCAGCAGGGCCCGACAGGGGGGGAACTATGGCTACACCTTC.

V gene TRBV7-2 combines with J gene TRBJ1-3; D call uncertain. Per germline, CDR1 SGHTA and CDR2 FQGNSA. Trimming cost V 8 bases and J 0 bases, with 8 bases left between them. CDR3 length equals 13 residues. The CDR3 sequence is CASRTYSGNTIYF. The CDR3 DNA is TGTGCCAGCCGGACTTACTCTGGAAACACCATATATTTT. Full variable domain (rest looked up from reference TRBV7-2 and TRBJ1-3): GAGVSQSPSNKVTEKGKDVELRCDPISGHTALYWYRQSLGQGLEFLIYFQGNSAPDKSGLPSDRFSAERTGGSVSTLTIQRTQQEDSAVYLCASRTYSGNTIYFGEGSWLTVV.

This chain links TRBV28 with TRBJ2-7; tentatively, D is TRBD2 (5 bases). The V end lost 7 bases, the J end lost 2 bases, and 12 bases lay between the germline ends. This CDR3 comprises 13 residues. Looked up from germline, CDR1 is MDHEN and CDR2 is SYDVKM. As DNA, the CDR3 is TGTGCCAGCACCGCACCGGGAACCTACGAGCAGTACTTC. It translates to CASTAPGTYEQYF.

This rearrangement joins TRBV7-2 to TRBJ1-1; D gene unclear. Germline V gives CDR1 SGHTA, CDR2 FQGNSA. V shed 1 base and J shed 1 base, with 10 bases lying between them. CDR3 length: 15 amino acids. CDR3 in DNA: TGTGCCAGCAGCTTAGATACCGGACGGAACACTGAAGCTTTCTTT. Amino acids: CASSLDTGRNTEAFF.

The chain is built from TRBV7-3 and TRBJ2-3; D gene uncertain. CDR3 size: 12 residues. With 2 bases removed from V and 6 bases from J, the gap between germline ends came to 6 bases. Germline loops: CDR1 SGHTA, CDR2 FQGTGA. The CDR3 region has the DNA TGTGCCAGCAGCTTAGCGGCTGATACGCAGTATTTT. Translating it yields CASSLAADTQYF.

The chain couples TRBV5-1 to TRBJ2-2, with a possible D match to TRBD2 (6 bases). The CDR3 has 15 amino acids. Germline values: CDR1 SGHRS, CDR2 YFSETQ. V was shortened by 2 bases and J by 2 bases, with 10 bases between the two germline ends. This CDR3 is CASSFGDFNTGELFF. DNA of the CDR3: TGCGCCAGCAGCTTCGGGGACTTCAACACCGGGGAGCTGTTTTTT.

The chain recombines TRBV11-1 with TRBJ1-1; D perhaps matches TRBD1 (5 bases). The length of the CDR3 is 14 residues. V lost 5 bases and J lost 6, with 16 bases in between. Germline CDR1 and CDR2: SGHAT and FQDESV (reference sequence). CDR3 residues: CASSRPSGGAEAFF. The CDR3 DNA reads TGTGCCAGCAGCCGCCCCTCGGGGGGAGCTGAAGCTTTCTTT.

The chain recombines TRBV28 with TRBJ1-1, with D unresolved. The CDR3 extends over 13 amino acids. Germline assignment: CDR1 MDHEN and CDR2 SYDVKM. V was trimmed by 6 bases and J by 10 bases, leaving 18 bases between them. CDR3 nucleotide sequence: TGTGCCAGCAGCCCTCGTCTCCGGGCGATAGCTTTCTTT. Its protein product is CASSPRLRAIAFF.

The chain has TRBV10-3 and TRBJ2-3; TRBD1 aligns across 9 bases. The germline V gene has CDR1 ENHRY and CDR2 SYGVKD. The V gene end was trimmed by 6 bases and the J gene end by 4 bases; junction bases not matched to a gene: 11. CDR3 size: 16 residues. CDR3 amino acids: CAIRSRWDRVPDTQYF. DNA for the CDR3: TGTGCCATCAGGAGCCGGTGGGACAGGGTTCCAGATACGCAGTATTTT.